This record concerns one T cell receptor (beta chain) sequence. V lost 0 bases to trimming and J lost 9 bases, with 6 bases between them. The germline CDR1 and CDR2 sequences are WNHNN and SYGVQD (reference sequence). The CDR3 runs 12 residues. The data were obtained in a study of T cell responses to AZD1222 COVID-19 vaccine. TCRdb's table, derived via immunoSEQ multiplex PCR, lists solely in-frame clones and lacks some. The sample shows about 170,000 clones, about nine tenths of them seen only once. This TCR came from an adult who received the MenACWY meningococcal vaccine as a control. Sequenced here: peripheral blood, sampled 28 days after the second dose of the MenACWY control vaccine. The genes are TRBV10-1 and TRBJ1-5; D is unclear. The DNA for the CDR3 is TGCGCCAGCAGTGAGTCCGGAGGGCCCCAGCATTTT. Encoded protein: CASSESGGPQHF.